This T cell receptor (beta chain) was sequenced during a study of vaccination effects on CD4 cells after COVID-19. Study overall: Cultures used roughly 2 million PBMC per well, about 10 IU/ml IL-2 and about 10 ug/ml peptides.

General observations from the study: Researchers reported few convalescent patients and no early post-infection timepoints in the study. After vaccination, at late timepoints, clones induced by infection and by vaccine contracted markedly.

CDR1 and CDR2 (germline): SGHVS, FQNEAQ. This CDR3 spans 15 amino acids. V was trimmed by 1 base and J by 6 bases, leaving 16 bases between them. The table came from immunoSEQ multiplex PCR; TCRdb's copy has only in-frame clones and leaves some out. The sample lists about 70,000 clones; roughly three quarters were seen once. Once cultured for more than nine days, the cells underwent separation to obtain CD4+ T cells. The vaccine recipients had no prior SARS-CoV-2 infection, with negative nucleocapsid antibodies. The sample holds one count of this clone. Its antigen remains unidentified. The rearrangement links TRBV7-8 to TRBJ2-7, with no clear D. This TCR was recovered from a human donor who received a COVID-19 vaccine. This specimen consisted of CD4+ T cells from PBMCs cultured without peptide, obtained before COVID-19 vaccination. CDR3 sequence reads: CASSLEGHYSLEQYV. CDR3 nucleotides: TGTGCCAGCAGCTTAGAGGGCCACTATTCGCTCGAGCAGTACGTC.